Listed here are 14 T cell receptor beta chains from one sample, sequenced in a study of blood T cell repertoires in COVID-19. Libraries were prepared by immunoSEQ multiplex PCR; TCRdb keeps only in-frame clonotypes and omits some of them. The sample carries under 85,000 clones, around 74% recorded once. Sequences were obtained from peripheral blood. These TCRs come from a human donor in a cohort sampled during active COVID-19.

This clone was counted only a few times. The chain combines TRBV20-1 with TRBJ2-1, with D uncertain. Trimming left V 3 bases short and J 8 bases short, with 14 bases between. This CDR3 has 13 residues. Germline-derived CDR1 and CDR2 are DFQATT and SNEGSKA (reference sequence). The CDR3 DNA reads TGCAGTGCTAGTTCCCCGAATCTAGATGAGCAGTTCTTC. Amino acids: CSASSPNLDEQFF.

The rearrangement joins TRBV28 to TRBJ1-1; tentatively, D is TRBD1 (5 bases). V gave up 6 bases and J gave up 4 bases, with 12 bases separating them. Per the germline V gene, CDR1 is MDHEN and CDR2 is SYDVKM. The CDR3 totals 13 residues. CDR3 region: CASRTGGGTEAFF. CDR3 in DNA: TGTGCCAGCAGGACCGGGGGGGGCACTGAAGCTTTCTTT.

The V call is TRBV30, the J call TRBJ2-3, with a tentative D call TRBD2 (7 bases). CDR1 is GTSNPN, CDR2 SVGIG, per germline (reference sequence). The CDR3 covers 16 residues. Between the trimmed V and J ends, which lost 5 bases and 1 base, there was a span of 19 bases. The CDR3 DNA reads as TGTGCCTGGGATGGACATCGGGGGGCCCGCACAGATACGCAGTATTTT. Amino acid sequence: CAWDGHRGARTDTQYF.

V is TRBV11-2 and J is TRBJ2-3; D unresolved. With 5 bases removed from V and 1 base from J, the gap between germline ends came to 10 bases. In germline, CDR1 is SGHAT, CDR2 FQNNGV. The CDR3 covers 14 residues. CDR3 DNA: TGTGCCAGCAGCCCATCCGGAGGCACAGATACGCAGTATTTT. Protein sequence: CASSPSGGTDTQYF.

The rearrangement joins TRBV5-1 to TRBJ2-7; a possible D gene is TRBD2 (6 bases). The CDR3 contains 13 residues. CDR1 is SGHRS, CDR2 YFSETQ, per germline. Trimming took off 4 bases at V and 3 bases at J, with 11 bases between the two ends. The CDR3 bases are TGCGCCAGCAGCGTGATGGAGGGCTACGAGCAGTACTTC. Translated: CASSVMEGYEQYF.

This clone appeared a single time. This chain uses TRBV4-3 with TRBJ2-2; D gene ambiguous. The CDR3 is 14 amino acids. The germline gives CDR1 LGHNA, CDR2 YSLEER. Between the trimmed V and J ends, which lost 4 bases and 0 bases, there was a span of 6 bases. In nucleotides, the CDR3 is TGCGCCAGCAGCCCGGCGGCGAACACCGGGGAGCTGTTTTTT. It translates to CASSPAANTGELFF.

V gene TRBV7-6 combines with J gene TRBJ2-3, with 13 bases fitting TRBD2. Germline CDR1 SGHVS, CDR2 FNYEAQ. Unmatched junction bases numbered 10, after V lost 5 bases and J lost 2 bases. This CDR3 is 18 amino acids long. The CDR3 coding sequence is TGTGCCAGCAGCCCCCGACTAGCGGGGGGCCAGCTCACAGATACGCAGTATTTT. It encodes CASSPRLAGGQLTDTQYF.

This chain uses TRBV5-6 with TRBJ1-6; D possibly corresponds to TRBD1 (5 bases). Germline CDR1 SGHDT, CDR2 YYEEEE. The V gene lost 5 bases and the J gene lost 4 bases, with 19 bases spanning the gap. The CDR3 extends over 17 amino acids. CDR3 nucleotides: TGTGCCAGCAGTCGCCTGGGGTGGGGGGGGTATAATTCACCCCTCCACTTT. It specifies CASSRLGWGGYNSPLHF.

The chain links TRBV19 to TRBJ1-5; 9 nucleotides align to TRBD1. Germline CDR1 is LNHDA and CDR2 is SQIVND (reference sequence). This CDR3 spans 15 amino acids. V trimming: 7 bases; J trimming: 4 bases; junction bases outside the gene matches: 8. The DNA of the CDR3 is TGTGCCAGTATAAAGGACAGGGGTGGGAATCAGCCCCAGCATTTT. Residues: CASIKDRGGNQPQHF.

The CDR3 bases are TGTGCCAGCAGCCCCCGGGACAGCGCCGCCTACGAGCAGTACTTC. Translation: CASSPRDSAAYEQYF. The rearrangement joins TRBV5-6 to TRBJ2-7; the match to TRBD1 covers 7 bases. V lost 4 bases and J lost 2; bases outside the gene matches: 9. Germline assignment: CDR1 SGHDT and CDR2 YYEEEE. The CDR3 extends over 15 amino acids.

The CDR3 DNA sequence: TGCGCCAGCAGCTTGACCCCGGGACAGGGATCCTACGAGCAGTACTTC. Its protein product is CASSLTPGQGSYEQYF. This chain links TRBV5-1 with TRBJ2-7; 9 positions agree with TRBD1. From germline, CDR1 is SGHRS and CDR2 YFSETQ. Germline trimming cut 1 base from V and 1 base from J; bases unmatched to any gene: 6. The CDR3 sequence is 16 residues long.

The chain joins TRBV28 to TRBJ2-7, with D tentatively TRBD1 (6 bases). V was clipped by 3 bases and J by 2 bases, with 14 bases between them. This CDR3 has 15 residues. Germline V CDR1 and CDR2: MDHEN, SYDVKM. In DNA form, the CDR3 reads TGTGCCAGCAGTTTCATCGACAGGACCCCCTACGAGCAGTACTTC. Its translation: CASSFIDRTPYEQYF. Full variable domain (rest looked up from reference TRBV28 and TRBJ2-7): DVKVTQSSRYLVKRTGEKVFLECVQDMDHENMFWYRQDPGLGLRLIYFSYDVKMKEKGDIPEGYSVSREKKERFSLILESASTNQTSMYLCASSFIDRTPYEQYFGPGTRLTVT.

CDR3 sequence (DNA): TGCGCCAGCAGCTCACTTCCAGGTGATCAGCCCCAGCATTTT. Translating it yields CASSSLPGDQPQHF. The chain employs TRBV5-1 and TRBJ1-5; D unclear. This CDR3 has 14 amino acids. Between the trimmed V and J ends, which lost 3 bases and 5 bases, there was a span of 12 bases. Germline lookup yields CDR1 SGHRS and CDR2 YFSETQ.

The chain uses TRBV2 and TRBJ2-7; D perhaps matches TRBD1 (5 bases). V lost 7 bases and J 2 bases, leaving 21 bases between the germline ends. From germline, CDR1 is SNHLY and CDR2 FYNNEI. The CDR3 has 16 residues. The CDR3 is CASIPGRQTFAYEQYF. In DNA, the CDR3 is TGTGCCAGCATCCCCGGCAGACAGACCTTCGCCTACGAGCAGTACTTC.